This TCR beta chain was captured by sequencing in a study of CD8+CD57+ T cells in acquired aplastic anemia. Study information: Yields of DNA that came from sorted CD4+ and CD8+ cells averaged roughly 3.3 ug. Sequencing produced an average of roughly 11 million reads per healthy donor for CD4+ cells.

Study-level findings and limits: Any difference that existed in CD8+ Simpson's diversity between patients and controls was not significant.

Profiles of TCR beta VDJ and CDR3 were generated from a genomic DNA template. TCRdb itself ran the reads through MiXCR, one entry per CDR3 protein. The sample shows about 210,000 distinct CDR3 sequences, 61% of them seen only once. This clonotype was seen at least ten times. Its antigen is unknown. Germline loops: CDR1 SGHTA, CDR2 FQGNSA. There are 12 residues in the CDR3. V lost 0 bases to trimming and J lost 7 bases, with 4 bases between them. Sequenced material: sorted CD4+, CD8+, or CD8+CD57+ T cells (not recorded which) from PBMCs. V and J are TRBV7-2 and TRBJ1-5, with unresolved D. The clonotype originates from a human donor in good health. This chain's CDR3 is CASSLAAQPQHF. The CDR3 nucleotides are TGTGCCAGCAGCTTAGCCGCCCAGCCCCAGCATTTT. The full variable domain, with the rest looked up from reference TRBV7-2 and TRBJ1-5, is GAGVSQSPSNKVTEKGKDVELRCDPISGHTALYWYRQSLGQGLEFLIYFQGNSAPDKSGLPSDRFSAERTGGSVSTLTIQRTQQEDSAVYLCASSLAAQPQHFGDGTRLSIL.